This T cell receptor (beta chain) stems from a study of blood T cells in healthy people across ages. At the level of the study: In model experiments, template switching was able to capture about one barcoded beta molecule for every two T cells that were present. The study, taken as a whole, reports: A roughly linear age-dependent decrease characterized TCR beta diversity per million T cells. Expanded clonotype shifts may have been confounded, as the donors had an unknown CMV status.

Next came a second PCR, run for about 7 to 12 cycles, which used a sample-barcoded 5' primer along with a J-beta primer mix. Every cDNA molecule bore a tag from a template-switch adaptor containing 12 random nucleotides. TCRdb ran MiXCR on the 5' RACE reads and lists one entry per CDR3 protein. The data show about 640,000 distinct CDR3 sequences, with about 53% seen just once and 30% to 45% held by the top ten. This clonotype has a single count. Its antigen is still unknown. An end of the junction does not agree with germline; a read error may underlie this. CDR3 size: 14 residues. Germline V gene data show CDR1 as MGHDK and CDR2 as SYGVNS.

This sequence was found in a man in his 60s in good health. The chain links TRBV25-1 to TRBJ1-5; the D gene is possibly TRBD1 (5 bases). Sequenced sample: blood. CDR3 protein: CATPVIEGNQPQHF. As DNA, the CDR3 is TGTGCCACCCCGGTGATTGAGGGGAATCAGCCTCAGCATTTT.